Listed here is a single T cell receptor beta chain. What it binds is not known. This CDR3 comprises 12 residues. The germline gives CDR1 MNHNS, CDR2 SASEGT. V was pared by 2 bases and J by 11 bases, with 12 bases between. The record originates from a study of cytomegalovirus exposure and HLA in healthy donors. Study-wide points: Certain indistinguishable V segments, among them TRBV6-2 and TRBV6-3, were excluded. Reports described diagnosis of cytomegalovirus status by the classifier as highly specific and sensitive. Presence/absence analyses took donor sequencing depth as roughly uniform.

The PCR used 60 Vbeta and 13 Jbeta primers. Only in-frame clones appear in the TCRdb table, and some are missing; sequencing was by immunoSEQ multiplex PCR. This table holds 95,000 to 100,000 clones, approximately 76% found once. The receptor's source is a man aged 35-49 years in good health and CMV-seronegative. The sequencing input was PBMCs. V gene TRBV6-1 combines with J gene TRBJ1-1; D perhaps matches TRBD1 (6 bases). The CDR3 nucleotides are TGTGCCAGCAGTGAATTTGGGGGCGAGGCTTTCTTT. Its protein is CASSEFGGEAFF.